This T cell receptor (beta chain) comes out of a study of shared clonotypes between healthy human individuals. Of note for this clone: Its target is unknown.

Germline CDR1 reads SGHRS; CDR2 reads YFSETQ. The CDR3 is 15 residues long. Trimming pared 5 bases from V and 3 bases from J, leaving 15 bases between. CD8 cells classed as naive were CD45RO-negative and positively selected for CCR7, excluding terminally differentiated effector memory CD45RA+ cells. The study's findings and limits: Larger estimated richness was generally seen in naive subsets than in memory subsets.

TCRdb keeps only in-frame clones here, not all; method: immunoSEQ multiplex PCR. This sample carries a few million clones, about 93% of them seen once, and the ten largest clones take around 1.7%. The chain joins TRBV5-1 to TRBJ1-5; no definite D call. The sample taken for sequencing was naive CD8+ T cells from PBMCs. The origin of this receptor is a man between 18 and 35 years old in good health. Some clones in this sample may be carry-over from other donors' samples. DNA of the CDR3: TGCGCCAGCAGTCAAGAACCGGGAGTCAATCAGCCCCAGCATTTT. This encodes CASSQEPGVNQPQHF.